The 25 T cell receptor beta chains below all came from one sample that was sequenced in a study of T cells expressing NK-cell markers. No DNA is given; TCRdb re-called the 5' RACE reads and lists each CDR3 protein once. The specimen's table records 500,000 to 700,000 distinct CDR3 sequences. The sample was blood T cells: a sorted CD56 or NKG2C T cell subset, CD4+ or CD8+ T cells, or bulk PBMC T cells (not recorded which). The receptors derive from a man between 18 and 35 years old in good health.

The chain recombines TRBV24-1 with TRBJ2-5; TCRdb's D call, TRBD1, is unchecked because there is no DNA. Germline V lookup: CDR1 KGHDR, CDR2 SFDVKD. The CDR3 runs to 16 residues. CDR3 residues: CATSSPLQGAGETQYF.

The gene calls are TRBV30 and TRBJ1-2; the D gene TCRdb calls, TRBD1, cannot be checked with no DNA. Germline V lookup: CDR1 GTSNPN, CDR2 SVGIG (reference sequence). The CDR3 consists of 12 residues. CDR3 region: CAWRYRGRGYTF.

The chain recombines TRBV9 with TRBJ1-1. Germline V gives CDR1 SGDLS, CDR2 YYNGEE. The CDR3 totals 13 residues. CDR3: CASSVGTNTEAFF. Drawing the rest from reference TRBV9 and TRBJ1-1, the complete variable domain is DSGVTQTPKHLITATGQRVTLRCSPRSGDLSVYWYQQSLDQGLQFLIQYYNGEERAKGNILERFSAQQFPDLHSELNLSSLELGDSALYFCASSVGTNTEAFFGQGTRLTVV.

The CDR3 protein is CASSLYVEDGKLFF. V usage is TRBV7-9 and J usage is TRBJ1-4. The CDR3 runs to 14 residues. Germline V gives CDR1 SEHNR, CDR2 FQNEAQ (reference sequence).

Here the CDR3 reads CASSILAGGANEQFF. The rearrangement links TRBV7-3 to TRBJ2-1; the D call of TRBD2 rests on TCRdb alone, since no DNA is present to check it. The germline CDR1 and CDR2 sequences are SGHTA and FQGTGA. The CDR3 extends over 15 amino acids.

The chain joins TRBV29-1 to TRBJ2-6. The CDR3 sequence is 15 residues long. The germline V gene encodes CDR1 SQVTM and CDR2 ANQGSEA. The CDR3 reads CSVELSGSGANVLTF. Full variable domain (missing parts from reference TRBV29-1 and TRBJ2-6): SAVISQKPSRDICQRGTSLTIQCQVDSQVTMMFWYRQQPGQSLTLIATANQGSEATYESGFVIDKFPISRPNLTFSTLTVSNMSPEDSSIYLCSVELSGSGANVLTFGAGSRLTVL.

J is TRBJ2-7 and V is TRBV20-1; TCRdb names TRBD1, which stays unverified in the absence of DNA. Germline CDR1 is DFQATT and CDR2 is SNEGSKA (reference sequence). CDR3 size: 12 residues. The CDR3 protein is CSAGTGFSEQYF.

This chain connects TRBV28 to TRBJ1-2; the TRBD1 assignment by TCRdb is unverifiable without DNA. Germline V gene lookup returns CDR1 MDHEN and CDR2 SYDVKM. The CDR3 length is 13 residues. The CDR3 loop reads CASTPRRGDGYTF.

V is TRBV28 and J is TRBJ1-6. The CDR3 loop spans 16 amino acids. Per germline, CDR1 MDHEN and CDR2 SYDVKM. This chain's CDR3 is CASGIGGQESRSPLHF.

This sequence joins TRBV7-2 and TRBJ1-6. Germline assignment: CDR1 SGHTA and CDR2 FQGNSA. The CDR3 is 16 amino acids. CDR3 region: CASSLRWQADNSPLHF.

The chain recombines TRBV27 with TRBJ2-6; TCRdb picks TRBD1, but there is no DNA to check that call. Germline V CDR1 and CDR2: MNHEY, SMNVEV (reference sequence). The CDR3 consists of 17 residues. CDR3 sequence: CASSPDGHLSGANVLTF. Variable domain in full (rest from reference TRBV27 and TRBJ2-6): EAQVTQNPRYLITVTGKKLTVTCSQNMNHEYMSWYRQDPGLGLRQIYYSMNVEVTDKGDVPEGYKVSRKEKRNFPLILESPSPNQTSLYFCASSPDGHLSGANVLTFGAGSRLTVL.

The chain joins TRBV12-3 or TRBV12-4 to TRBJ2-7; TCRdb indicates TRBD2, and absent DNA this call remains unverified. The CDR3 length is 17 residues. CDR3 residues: CASNPRRLAGGPHEQYF.

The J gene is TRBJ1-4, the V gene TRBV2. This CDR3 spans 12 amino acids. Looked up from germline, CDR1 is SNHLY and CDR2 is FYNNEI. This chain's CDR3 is CASSDIMGKLFF.

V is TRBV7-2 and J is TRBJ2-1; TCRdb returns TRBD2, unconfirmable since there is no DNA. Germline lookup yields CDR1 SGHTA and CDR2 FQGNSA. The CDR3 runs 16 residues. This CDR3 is CASSSRLAGGPSEQFF.

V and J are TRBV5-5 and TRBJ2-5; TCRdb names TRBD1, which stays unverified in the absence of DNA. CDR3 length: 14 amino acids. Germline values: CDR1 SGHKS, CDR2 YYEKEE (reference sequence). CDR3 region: CASSLTTGLETQYF.

Here the CDR3 reads CASTSPEDPEQFF. The chain employs TRBV12-3 or TRBV12-4 and TRBJ2-1; the D call of TRBD2 rests on TCRdb alone, since no DNA is present to check it. The CDR3 sequence is 13 residues long.

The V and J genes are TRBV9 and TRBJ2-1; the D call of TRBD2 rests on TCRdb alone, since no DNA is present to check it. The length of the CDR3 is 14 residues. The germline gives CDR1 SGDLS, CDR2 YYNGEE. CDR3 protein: CASSVDSLVNEQFF.

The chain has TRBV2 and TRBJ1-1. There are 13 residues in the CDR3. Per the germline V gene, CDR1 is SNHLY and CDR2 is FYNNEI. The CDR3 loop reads CASSTNSGTEAFF. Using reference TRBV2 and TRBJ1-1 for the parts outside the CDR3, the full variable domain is EPEVTQTPSHQVTQMGQEVILRCVPISNHLYFYWYRQILGQKVEFLVSFYNNEISEKSEIFDDQFSVERPDGSNFTLKIRSTKLEDSAMYFCASSTNSGTEAFFGQGTRLTVV.

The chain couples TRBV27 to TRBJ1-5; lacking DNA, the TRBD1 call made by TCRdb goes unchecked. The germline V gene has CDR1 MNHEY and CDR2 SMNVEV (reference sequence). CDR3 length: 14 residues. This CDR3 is CASNPDRTNQPQHF.

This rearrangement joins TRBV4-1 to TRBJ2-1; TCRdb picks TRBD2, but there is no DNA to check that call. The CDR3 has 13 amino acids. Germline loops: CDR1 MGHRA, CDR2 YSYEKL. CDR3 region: CASSRGLYNEQFF.

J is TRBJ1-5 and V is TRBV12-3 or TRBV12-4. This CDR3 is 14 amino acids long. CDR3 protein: CASSPLDSNQPQHF.

CDR3: CSASPRRASEQETQYF. The chain couples TRBV20-1 to TRBJ2-5; there is no DNA to check the TCRdb D call of TRBD1. The CDR3 is made up of 16 amino acids. Germline V gives CDR1 DFQATT, CDR2 SNEGSKA (reference sequence).

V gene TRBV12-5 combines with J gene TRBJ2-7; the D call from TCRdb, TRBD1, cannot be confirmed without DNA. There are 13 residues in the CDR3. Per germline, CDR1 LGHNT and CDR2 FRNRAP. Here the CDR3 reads CASGATGVWPQYF.

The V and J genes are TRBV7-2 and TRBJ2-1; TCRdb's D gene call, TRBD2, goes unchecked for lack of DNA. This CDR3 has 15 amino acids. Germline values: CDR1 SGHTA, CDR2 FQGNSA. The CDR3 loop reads CASSQLVWRGNEQFF.

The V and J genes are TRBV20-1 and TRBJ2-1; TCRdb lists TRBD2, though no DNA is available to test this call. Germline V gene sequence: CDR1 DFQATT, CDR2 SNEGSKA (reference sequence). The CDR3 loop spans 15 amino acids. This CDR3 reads CSASDLGQAYNEQFF.